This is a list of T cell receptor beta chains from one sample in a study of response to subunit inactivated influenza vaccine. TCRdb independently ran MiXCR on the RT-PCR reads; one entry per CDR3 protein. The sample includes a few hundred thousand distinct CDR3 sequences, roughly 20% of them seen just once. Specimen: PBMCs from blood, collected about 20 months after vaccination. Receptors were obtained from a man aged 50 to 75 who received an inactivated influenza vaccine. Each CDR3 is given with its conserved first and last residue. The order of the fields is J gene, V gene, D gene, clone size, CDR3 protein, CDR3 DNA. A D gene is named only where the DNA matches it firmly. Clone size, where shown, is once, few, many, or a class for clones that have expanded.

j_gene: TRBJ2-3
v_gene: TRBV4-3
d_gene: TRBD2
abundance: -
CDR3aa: CASSQSSGRGDTQYF
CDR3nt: TGCGCCAGCAGCCAGTCTAGCGGGAGGGGAGATACGCAGTATTTT

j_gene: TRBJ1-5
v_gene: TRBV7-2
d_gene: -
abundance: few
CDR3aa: CASSAKGGSNQPQHF
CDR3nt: TGTGCCAGCAGCGCAAAGGGGGGTAGCAATCAGCCCCAGCATTTT

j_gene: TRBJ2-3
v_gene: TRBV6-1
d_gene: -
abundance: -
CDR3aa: CASSETIGDTQYF
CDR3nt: TGTGCCAGCAGTGAAACAATAGGAGATACGCAGTATTTT

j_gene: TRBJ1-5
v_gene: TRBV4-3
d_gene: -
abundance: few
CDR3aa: CASSLDIRNQPQHF
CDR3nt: TGCGCCAGCAGCCTGGACATCCGCAATCAGCCCCAGCATTTT

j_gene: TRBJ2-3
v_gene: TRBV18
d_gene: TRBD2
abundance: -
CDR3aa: CASSPPLGGGADTQYF
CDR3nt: TGTGCCAGCTCTCCCCCACTCGGGGGAGGGGCAGATACGCAGTATTTT

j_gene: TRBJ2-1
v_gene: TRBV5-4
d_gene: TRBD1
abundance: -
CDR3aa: CASSSQGEKEQFF
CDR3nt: TGTGCCAGCAGCTCTCAGGGGGAGAAAGAGCAGTTCTTC

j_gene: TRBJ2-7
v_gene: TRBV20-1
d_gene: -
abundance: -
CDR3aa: CSAYRRYSYEQYF
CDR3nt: TGCAGTGCTTACCGTAGGTACTCCTACGAGCAGTACTTC

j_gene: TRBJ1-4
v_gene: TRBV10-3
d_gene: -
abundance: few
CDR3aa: CAISGVRDEKLFF
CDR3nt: TGTGCCATCAGTGGGGTTAGAGATGAAAAACTGTTTTTT

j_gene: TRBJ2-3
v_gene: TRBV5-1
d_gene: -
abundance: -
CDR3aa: CASSNLQGVTDTQYF
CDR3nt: TGCGCCAGCAGCAATCTACAGGGAGTAACAGATACGCAGTATTTT

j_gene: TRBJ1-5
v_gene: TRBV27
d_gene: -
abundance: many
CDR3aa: CASSLLQGDQPQHF
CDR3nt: TGTGCCAGCAGTTTATTACAGGGCGATCAGCCCCAGCATTTT

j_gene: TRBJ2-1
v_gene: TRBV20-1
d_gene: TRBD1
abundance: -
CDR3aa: CSATGTGADNEQFF
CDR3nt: TGCAGTGCAACCGGGACAGGGGCGGACAATGAGCAGTTCTTC

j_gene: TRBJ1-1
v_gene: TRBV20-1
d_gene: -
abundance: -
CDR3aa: CSAGGGVASYEAFF
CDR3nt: TGCAGTGCTGGAGGGGGGGTAGCTTCCTATGAAGCTTTCTTT